Below, one TCR beta chain is given with its context. It lacks a known antigen. Per-nucleotide qualities are absent, and no much larger clonotype sits a single base away. This entry belongs to a study of regulatory T cells in long-lasting Graves disease (dated by TCRdb to the early 2020s). About the study as a whole: To count as having persistent Graves' disease, a patient had to have received antithyroid drug treatment for over 5 years with TSH receptor autoantibodies remaining persistently positive. Patients with persistent Graves' disease were compared with patients with newly diagnosed Graves' disease using TCR sequencing and RNA sequencing of peripheral blood. The study was registered as a clinical trial and conducted in China. TCR sequencing covered some 13 persistent and 20 newly diagnosed Graves' disease patients, some 33 samples in total. On average, persistent Graves' disease patients in the clinical cohort had been on antithyroid drugs for around ten years.

The investigation overall reported the following: Only peripheral blood was studied, because thyroid tissue, the primary lesion, was inaccessible. The authors noted that the small sample size was a limitation that may lower accuracy. Persistent Graves' disease patients showed lower TCR Shannon entropy and fewer highly expanded clones than newly diagnosed patients, suggesting clonal expansion. A larger number of public clonotypes was shared among persistent patients (approximately 3,000) than among newly diagnosed patients (around 870). Persistent disease showed preferential use of TRBV28, TRBJ1-2 and TRBJ2-5, whereas newly diagnosed disease favored TRBV20-1 and TRBJ2-1. Only the TCR beta chain was sequenced and analyzed.

The sample's time point, from its label and the paper: persistent/refractory GD, antithyroid drugs over 5 years with positive TRAb. For both TCR sequencing and RNA sequencing, RNA was extracted from PBMCs using TRIzol. The diagnosis of Graves' disease was made according to American Thyroid Association guidelines. The patients came from an endocrinology department in Xi'an, China. Each patient gave 7 to 9.5 milliliters of peripheral blood, collected in an EDTA anticoagulant tube. Ficoll Paque Plus density gradient separation was used to isolate PBMCs, and no additional T cell sorting was done. An Agilent 2100 Bioanalyzer and agarose gel were used to check RNA quality, while a NanoDrop 2000 measured RNA concentration. Library preparation was by multiplex PCR. TCRdb shows the sequencer as Illumina HiSeq 4000. TCR beta libraries were built with iRepertoire HTBI primers and Arm-PCR amplification of CDR3 regions. PCR products were gel purified before sequencing. Under the source paper's analysis protocol: A total of fewer than 65 TRBV and about 13 TRBJ segments were identified across samples and were used for gene usage analysis of CDR3 amino acid clonotypes. COPE and FqMerger were used to merge filtered high-quality paired reads into contigs. BLAST was used to align contigs to IMGT TRBV, TRBD and TRBJ reference genes, with CDR3 defined following IMGT. Clonotypes above 0.1% frequency were classified as highly expanded clones. Repertoire diversity was measured by Shannon entropy, and V-J evenness by the Gini coefficient. A clonotype found in more than one individual was treated as public. The public reads were reanalyzed by TCRdb: fastp trimming at Q25, MiXCR alignment, in-frame beta chains only. All rows with the same CDR3 protein become a single entry with the most common DNA and genes. The V and J calls shown here were made by TCRdb, not taken from the authors' results. The table for this sample lists a few hundred thousand distinct CDR3 sequences; approximately 25% of them were counted only once. The ten largest clones represent 28% of the sample.

As encoded in the germline V gene, CDR1 is KGHDR while CDR2 is SFDVKD. The junction shows trimming of 5 bases on V and 2 bases on J, plus 8 bases between the germline ends. From cysteine to phenylalanine, the CDR3 is 14 amino acids long. Only the CDR3 DNA is retained, 42 bases long and in frame from the first base. The sequence is built from TRBV24-1 and TRBJ2-2; the D gene assignment is ambiguous. The TCR was taken from a woman in her 40s with Graves disease. Donor details come from another sample of the same person, matched by shared clones. This material consisted of peripheral blood mononuclear cells (PBMCs), taken when the disease was refractory, from a patient treated with antithyroid drugs. The nucleotide sequence is TGTGCCACCAGTGGCTTCAGAAACACCGGGGAGCTGTTTTTT. This codes for CATSGFRNTGELFF.